This T cell receptor beta chain stems from a study of cytomegalovirus exposure and HLA in healthy donors (dated by TCRdb to about 2017). Regarding the study in general: According to an earlier analysis of 450 to 650 of the donors, about 179 million T cells yielded approximately 120 million unique TCR beta sequences and 250 to 350 Gb of sequence data. The number of donors typed differed by locus, with about 620-630 for A, B, C, DRB1 and DQB1, roughly 520 for DQA1, 600 to 610 for DPA1, and some 450 for DPB1. Donor age, sex, ethnicity and CMV serostatus were collected together with the repertoire data. Across about 380 genotyped donors of the cohort, an average of 235,054 unique TCR beta nucleotide sequences per donor were sequenced, and around 19% of those sequences were non-productive. Of the 300 to 500 genotyped donors, 65% to 90% were placed in the genetic ancestry cluster associated with self-reported Caucasian donors. To predict cytomegalovirus infection status, the study combined high-throughput TCR immunosequencing, statistical association of individual TCRs with disease status, and machine learning. To decide whether each TCR beta V gene segment behaved as functional or pseudogenic, an earlier analysis of some 600 of the donors relied on high-throughput TCR beta sequencing. A later analysis re-analyzed previously published TCR beta repertoires from roughly 630 donors and added high-resolution HLA genotyping to study TCR occurrence patterns. In a later genetic analysis, genome-wide SNP genotypes for about three fifths of the roughly 670 donors were used, and that subset was treated as a discovery cohort. Approximately 310 gigabases of sequencing data and around 87 million unique TCR sequences were included in an early release covering about 600 HLA-typed donors. Because of strong linkage in the cohort, roughly five DR-DQ haplotypes were treated as single units for association and clustering. The T cell repertoires of under 700 subjects were profiled by immunosequencing and related to cytomegalovirus serostatus. Besides the first cohort of around 670 subjects, a separate validation cohort made up of 120 different subjects was used. Rather than using new phenotypic data, the later analysis identified candidate immune exposures from TCR beta sequences and from how often those sequences occurred across donors. Every discovery cohort repertoire had been produced on one sequencing platform. Class I and class II HLA loci were covered by the typing at four-digit resolution. The study was designed to test whether signatures of past pathogen exposure could be identified by cataloging public T cell receptors.

CDR1 and CDR2, looked up from the germline V gene, are MNHEY and SVGAGI. There are 14 amino acids in the CDR3, from cysteine to phenylalanine inclusive. Kept here is only the CDR3 DNA, which spans 42 bases and is read in frame from base 1. V is clipped by 2 bases and J by 4 bases, and the sequence between their germline boundaries is 11 bases long. In total, approximately 610 healthy bone marrow donors made up the cohort. All cohort members were sampled while nominally healthy, although unrecorded immune exposures were likely present. The donor was CMV seronegative and belonged to the group of around 400 seronegative cohort members. Every donor gave a peripheral blood sample, and the peripheral blood mononuclear cells from that sample were used for TCR beta sequencing. The Qiagen DNeasy Blood Extraction Kit was used to extract genomic DNA from the blood cell samples. Concerning this clone itself: Its specific antigen is unknown. The sample holds no much larger clone one base away, and base qualities are not on file.

The library was obtained by the immunoSEQ multiplex PCR assay. For the multiplex PCR, a mixture combining 60 forward primers for TCR Vbeta segments and 13 reverse primers for TCR Jbeta segments was used. The CDR3 region of rearranged TCR beta genes was amplified from genomic DNA with a multiplex PCR assay. The Illumina HiSeq System was used to sequence the amplified TCR beta libraries as 87-base-pair reads. In the original analysis: Across the 700 or so repertoires, a later analysis counted about 81 million unique TCR beta chains, approximately 10 million of which were shared by at least two donors. Raw reads were error-corrected and collapsed into unique sequences by a nearest-neighbor algorithm in which closely related sequences were merged to remove PCR and sequencing errors. V, D and J gene segments were assigned by aligning CDR3 sequences to IMGT reference sequences. Each retained sequence needed at least a six-nucleotide match to both a V gene segment and a J gene segment. A rearrangement was called productive if the CDR3 had no stop codons and remained in frame with V and J, and every other rearrangement was called non-productive. Following IMGT convention, CDR3 was defined as the stretch from the second conserved V-encoded cysteine up to the conserved J-encoded phenylalanine. The earlier analysis of fewer than 700 of the donors excluded sequences that lacked an unambiguous match to a single V gene segment. An earlier analysis of under 750 of the donors called V segments functional above 56.7% productive rearrangements and segregating when the between-donor standard deviation exceeded 5%. To diagnose cytomegalovirus status from the catalog of TCR beta chain sequences, a statistical classification framework was built. In a later analysis, TCR nucleotide sequences were compared against IMGT/GENE-DB human TR gene sequences so that V and J genes could be assigned. Using the TCRdist pipeline, a later analysis assigned CDR3 sequences along with most-parsimonious VDJ recombination scenarios. In a later analysis, every TCR beta chain was defined by the combination of its CDR3 amino acid sequence and its V-gene family, and reads without a unique V-gene family were dropped. To address suspected cross-contamination and a sequencing artifact, a later analysis removed roughly 640 highly shared, low-generation-probability nucleotide sequences. In a later analysis, a clonal expansion index was calculated for each public chain from normalized within-repertoire ranks of inferred template counts. Generation probabilities in a later analysis came from a VDJ recombination model fitted to out-of-frame rearrangements, and those results were checked against IGoR. In a later analysis, TCR-TCR, TCR-HLA and TCR-CMV co-occurrence was scored with hypergeometric tests, and a repertoire-size bias correction was applied to TCR pairs. False discovery rates were estimated in a later analysis by permuting HLA or CMV assignments 20 times. In a later analysis, co-occurring TCRs were grouped using DBSCAN, and TCRdist sequence similarity was added for clustering within HLA-allele-positive subsets. Repertoires with fewer than 30,000 or more than 120,000 public chains were left out of co-occurrence clustering, as were four to six repertoires with anomalous nucleotide sharing. TCRdb took this table from immuneACCESS and kept in-frame rearrangements with V and J called. Such tables lack part of the clones; where checked against another copy, unresolved V genes explain under half of the gap, and the rest is unexplained. That table gives V, J and clone size, and the DNA gave D and trimming. The sample table records 100,000 to 150,000 clones; about 81% of these occur just once. The ten largest clones represent approximately 0.99% of the sample.

What the research found in general, with its limitations: In a later analysis, TCR association rates were found to vary across HLA loci, with the most associated TCRs seen for DRB1 alleles and the fewest for HLA-C alleles. Some IMGT-functional V segments, including TRBV6-2 and TRBV6-3, could not be told apart with the 87-base-pair reads, so those segments were excluded. The sequencing pipeline was judged likely to have produced a cluster of highly shared sequence variants as a technical artifact. A further reported finding was that TCR beta sequences accurately predicted the HLA-A and HLA-B alleles for most subjects in the first cohort. A few of the identified cytomegalovirus-associated TCR beta chains were confirmed in vitro to be specific for cytomegalovirus antigens. Only TCR beta chains were sequenced in this cohort, and the absence of alpha or paired-chain data limited detectable features. HLA typing was unavailable for some donors at each locus, so association tests used only the typed subset. In a later analysis, HLA-associated TCR beta chains were found to be more clonally expanded and to have lower generation probabilities than equally common non-associated chains. The study gave a list of some 150 TCR beta chains associated with cytomegalovirus. Linkage disequilibrium might explain the correlated functional status among segregating V segments, but an unknown experimental factor could not be excluded. Cytomegalovirus status was reported to be diagnosed by the classifier with high specificity and sensitivity in both the original and validation cohorts. An association between a missense DCLRE1C variant and V-gene and J-gene trimming of TCR beta chains was found in a later genetic analysis and replicated in an independent cohort. According to a later analysis, parvovirus B19, influenza, CMV and Epstein-Barr virus appeared linked to several top co-occurrence clusters. The presence/absence analyses assumed that sequencing depth was roughly uniform across donors, and that assumption may not be true. While some public TCRs were present in many individuals, most TCR sequences turned up only very rarely across donors. An earlier analysis of around 540 of the donors showed that most TCR beta V segments appeared in productive rearrangements either about 90% or about 30% of the time, which broadly matched IMGT annotations. A later analysis associated roughly 17,000 TCR beta sequences with specific HLA alleles at a false discovery rate of 0.05. According to the authors, the approach could potentially be generalized to other disease states and immunological phenotypes. The only immune exposure information available for the cohort was CMV serostatus. Assigning TCR associations to individual alleles was difficult when HLA alleles, especially DR and DQ, strongly co-occurred. According to a later analysis, most CMV-associated TCR beta chains appeared to be HLA-restricted, and the HLA associations seemed to be driven largely by CMV exposure. A later genetic analysis reported fewer N-insertions in productive TCRs among donors in an Asian-associated ancestry cluster than the approximately 670-donor mean. Some 16 rarely observed V segments, including chromosome 9 orphons, were excluded from the earlier analysis of a few hundred of the donors because counts were too low.

The sequence came from a woman aged 25 to 39 in good health and CMV-seronegative. Sequencing was carried out using PBMCs. The rearrangement combines TRBV6-5 with TRBJ1-1; no D gene can be assigned with confidence. The nucleotide sequence is given as TGTGCCAGCAGTTACGAGGGTTTGGGCACTGAAGCTTTCTTT. The resulting protein is CASSYEGLGTEAFF.